Sequencing of this TCR beta chain was carried out in a study of blood T cells in healthy people across ages. The junction had 7 bases not matched to a gene; V was cut back by 6 bases and J by 6 bases. Germline V gives CDR1 SGHRS, CDR2 YFSETQ. The CDR3 is 13 residues long. Sample-barcoded 5' priming and a J-beta primer mix drove a second PCR of roughly 7 to 11 cycles. TCRdb used MiXCR to reprocess the 5' RACE reads, holding one entry per CDR3 protein. Of more than 1,000,000 distinct CDR3 sequences detected, around 25% appear once; the ten largest clones hold around 0.75%. This clonotype was counted between two and nine times. Each sample had at least 6 million PBMCs isolated. This sample also appeared in a second study, on T cells of mothers and their children. That source reports: In this cohort, donors were a few healthy Caucasian mothers plus their six children. Reads obtained per mother exceeded 9 million TCR beta CDR3 reads, with roughly 3 million obtained per child. It was related mother-child pairs that showed slightly higher overlap than unrelated pairs, without reaching significance.

This clonotype was sampled from a girl aged 2-10 years in good health. Material: blood. V gene TRBV5-1 combines with J gene TRBJ2-5, with TRBD2 matching 8 bases. The CDR3 region has the DNA TGCGCCAGCAAAAAGCGGGGGAGGAAGACCCAGTACTTC. Encoded protein: CASKKRGRKTQYF.